The 21 T cell receptor beta chains presented below share a single source sample, sequenced in a study of beta chain features in type 1 diabetes. Every isolated RNA sample was fully reverse transcribed, so sequencing captured expressed TCRB transcripts. Assay: immunoSEQ multiplex PCR; the TCRdb copy retains only in-frame clones and omits some. The sample has around 240,000 clones, around 16% seen once. General observations from the study: Across all four CD4+ subsets, people with type 1 diabetes showed modestly shorter TCRB CDR3s.

The antigens for these receptors are not known. Input material: naive CD4+ T cells from blood. These receptors were taken from a young man with type 1 diabetes.

This chain joins TRBV27 and TRBJ2-7; the D is unclear. CDR3 length: 15 amino acids. Trimming cost V 3 bases and J 0 bases, with 12 bases left between them. From germline, CDR1 is MNHEY and CDR2 SMNVEV (reference sequence). The CDR3 sequence: CASSFTPENSYEQYF. In DNA, the CDR3 is TGTGCCAGCAGTTTTACACCGGAGAACTCCTACGAGCAGTACTTC.

This clone was counted between two and nine times. The chain links TRBV28 to TRBJ2-7, with TRBD2 matching over 7 bases. Germline CDR1 MDHEN, CDR2 SYDVKM. V shed 6 bases and J 1 base; nucleotides not matched to a gene: 6. The CDR3 spans 14 residues. CDR3 sequence: CASSGEGLSYEQYF. The CDR3 DNA sequence: TGTGCCAGCAGCGGGGAGGGATTATCCTACGAGCAGTACTTC.

The sample holds a few counts of this clone. Different DNA sequences within this sample yield the same CDR3. V is TRBV5-1 and J is TRBJ2-1; D is ambiguous. Trimming removed 1 base from V and 5 bases from J, with 1 base in between. Germline values: CDR1 SGHRS, CDR2 YFSETQ. The CDR3 is 11 residues long. CDR3 sequence: CASSLNNEQFF. CDR3 nucleotide sequence: TGCGCCAGCAGCTTGAACAATGAGCAGTTCTTC.

This clone was detected a few times. The chain carries TRBV29-1 and TRBJ1-1; D unclear. Germline CDR1 SQVTM, CDR2 ANQGSEA. This CDR3 region has 13 residues. V lost 1 base to trimming and J lost 4 bases, with 10 bases between them. CDR3 amino acids: CSVEGRLVTEAFF. The CDR3 DNA reads as TGCAGCGTTGAAGGCAGGTTGGTCACTGAAGCTTTCTTT.

The chain couples TRBV29-1 to TRBJ1-1; D unresolved. The germline V gene encodes CDR1 SQVTM and CDR2 ANQGSEA. The V end was cut by 4 bases, the J end by 8 bases, with 14 bases between. The CDR3 loop spans 12 amino acids. The CDR3 protein is CSVVLVFGEAFF. The CDR3 coding sequence is TGCAGCGTTGTGCTAGTTTTCGGCGAAGCTTTCTTT.

Turning to this clone: The sample has other DNA sequences that encode this CDR3 too. The genes are TRBV29-1 and TRBJ1-5, with TRBD1 matching over 9 bases. V was clipped by 6 bases and J by 5 bases; unmatched bases: 2. This CDR3 region has 12 residues. Germline-derived CDR1 and CDR2 are SQVTM and ANQGSEA. CDR3 bases: TGCAGCGTGGGACAGGGCGATCAGCCCCAGCATTTT. It specifies CSVGQGDQPQHF.

The rearrangement links TRBV7-9 to TRBJ2-7; D not resolved. Germline V gene data show CDR1 as SEHNR and CDR2 as FQNEAQ (reference sequence). Trimming shortened V by 0 bases and J by 12 bases, and 18 bases separated the two germline ends. The CDR3 consists of 14 residues. The CDR3 reads CASSLAGGQGLAYF. In DNA, the CDR3 is TGTGCCAGCAGCTTAGCGGGCGGTCAAGGGCTCGCGTACTTC.

The rearrangement joins TRBV29-1 to TRBJ2-2, with a weak D call TRBD2 (7 bases). The CDR3 sequence is 15 residues long. Between the trimmed V and J ends, which lost 6 bases and 2 bases, there was a span of 16 bases. Germline V gene lookup returns CDR1 SQVTM and CDR2 ANQGSEA. In DNA form, the CDR3 reads TGCAGCGTGAGGGGGAGGGAGAGAAACACCGGGGAGCTGTTTTTT. Its translation is CSVRGRERNTGELFF.

This clone was detected only a few times. The rearrangement links TRBV7-9 to TRBJ2-3; D gene ambiguous. Germline CDR1 SEHNR, CDR2 FQNEAQ (reference sequence). The CDR3 sequence is 12 residues long. V lost 5 bases and J 4 bases, leaving 7 bases between the germline ends. The CDR3: CASSPDPDTQYF. The CDR3 DNA follows: TGTGCCAGCAGCCCTGACCCAGATACGCAGTATTTT.

This clone was detected once. CDR3 region: CATSRSNTGAPYEQYF. CDR3 nucleotide sequence: TGTGCCACCAGCAGATCAAATACAGGGGCCCCCTACGAGCAGTACTTC. The chain has TRBV15 and TRBJ2-7; 7 bases are shared with TRBD1. This CDR3 comprises 16 residues. CDR1 is LNHNV and CDR2 is YYDKDF in the germline V gene (reference sequence). Trimming removed 2 bases from V and 2 bases from J; junction bases left unmatched: 9.

The V call is TRBV28, the J call TRBJ2-4, with TRBD1 matching over 7 bases. CDR1 and CDR2 from the germline V gene are MDHEN and SYDVKM. The CDR3 runs to 15 residues. V dropped 7 bases and J dropped 1; count of bases not matched to a gene: 7. In nucleotides, the CDR3 is TGTGCCAGCACCACGGCGGACAGGGCCAAAAACATTCAGTACTTC. Translated: CASTTADRAKNIQYF.

This chain links TRBV28 with TRBJ2-6; tentatively, D is TRBD1 or TRBD2 (5 bases each). CDR3 size: 18 residues. Trimming stripped 4 bases from V and 0 bases from J, with 16 bases between. CDR1 and CDR2 (germline): MDHEN, SYDVKM. CDR3 DNA sequence: TGTGCCAGCAGTTCCCCCGGGACGTGGGACTCTGGGGCCAACGTCCTGACTTTC. It encodes CASSSPGTWDSGANVLTF. Using reference TRBV28 and TRBJ2-6 for the parts outside the CDR3, the full variable domain is DVKVTQSSRYLVKRTGEKVFLECVQDMDHENMFWYRQDPGLGLRLIYFSYDVKMKEKGDIPEGYSVSREKKERFSLILESASTNQTSMYLCASSSPGTWDSGANVLTFGAGSRLTVL.

In this sample, this clone turned up a few times. This chain joins TRBV4-3 and TRBJ2-5; 9 bases match TRBD1. The CDR3 is 16 amino acids. Trimming at V came to 0 bases and at J to 3 bases, leaving 5 bases not matched to a gene. Germline CDR1 and CDR2: LGHNA and YSLEER. The CDR3 spells CASSQDTGTGKETQYF. In nucleotides, the CDR3 is TGCGCCAGCAGCCAAGATACGGGGACAGGGAAAGAGACCCAGTACTTC.

The chain couples TRBV30 to TRBJ2-5; D remains unclear. Trimming took 1 base from V and 5 from J, leaving 11 bases between them. Germline CDR1 and CDR2: GTSNPN and SVGIG (reference sequence). This CDR3 has 13 residues. The CDR3 here is CAWSAGFRETQYF. The CDR3 nucleotides are TGTGCCTGGAGTGCAGGATTTAGGGAGACCCAGTACTTC.

A few counts support this clone. The chain couples TRBV7-2 to TRBJ2-5; 7 bases align to TRBD2. J lost 5 bases, V lost 6 bases, and 12 bases had no gene match. Germline-derived CDR1 and CDR2 are SGHTA and FQGNSA. There are 15 residues in the CDR3. This chain's CDR3 is CASSTRGGSRETQYF. In DNA, the CDR3 is TGTGCCAGCAGTACCCGGGGCGGGAGTCGGGAGACCCAGTACTTC.

The chain couples TRBV29-1 to TRBJ1-2; no clear D. The length of the CDR3 is 13 residues. The V and J ends lost 4 bases and 4 bases respectively, with 13 bases between them. CDR1 is SQVTM and CDR2 is ANQGSEA in the germline V gene. The CDR3 DNA reads TGCAGCGTTGTTGGTGGGGAAGGCTATGGCTACACCTTC. This translates into CSVVGGEGYGYTF.

This clone was observed a handful of times. The chain joins TRBV29-1 to TRBJ2-3, with no clear D. The CDR3 runs 14 residues. Looked up from germline, CDR1 is SQVTM and CDR2 is ANQGSEA. With 1 base removed from V and 3 bases from J, the gap between germline ends came to 11 bases. The CDR3 DNA reads TGCAGCGTTGAAGGGCTGATCGGGACAGATACGCAGTATTTT. This sequence encodes CSVEGLIGTDTQYF.

This clone was found a few times. The chain recombines TRBV20-1 with TRBJ1-2; D call uncertain. This CDR3 has 11 amino acids. The V gene lost 6 bases and the J gene lost 8 bases, with 13 bases spanning the gap. CDR1 and CDR2 from the germline V gene are DFQATT and SNEGSKA (reference sequence). CDR3: CSAYHGGGYTF. The CDR3 bases are TGCAGTGCATACCACGGCGGAGGCTACACCTTC.

Concerning this clone: Other DNA variants within this sample encode the same CDR3. The gene calls are TRBV18 and TRBJ2-3; D gene unclear. With 3 bases removed from V and 0 bases from J, the gap between germline ends came to 1 base. CDR1 and CDR2 (germline): KGHSH, LQKENI. The CDR3 extends over 12 amino acids. The CDR3, as DNA: TGTGCCAGCTCACCTAGCACAGATACGCAGTATTTT. Translated: CASSPSTDTQYF.

The chain couples TRBV18 to TRBJ1-1, with unresolved D. Germline loops: CDR1 KGHSH, CDR2 LQKENI. The CDR3 runs 13 residues. The germline V and J ends were trimmed by 1 base and 2 bases, with 5 bases remaining between them. Written as DNA, the CDR3 is TGTGCCAGCTCACCACTGGATAACACTGAAGCTTTCTTT. Translated, it gives CASSPLDNTEAFF.

This clone was picked up a small number of times. V usage is TRBV7-2 and J usage is TRBJ2-3; D not certain. Trimming took off 2 bases at V and 2 bases at J, with 11 bases between the two ends. The CDR3 runs 15 residues. Germline assignment: CDR1 SGHTA and CDR2 FQGNSA. In DNA form, the CDR3 reads TGTGCCAGCAGCTTACAGGCGCAGACCACAGATACGCAGTATTTT. Translating gives CASSLQAQTTDTQYF.